This T cell receptor (beta chain) appears in the sequencing data of a study of T cell responses to AZD1222 COVID-19 vaccine. General study points: Possibly, clonal diversity was underestimated; donors were largely white British and included more females. Only 6 or 7 individuals given AZD1222 were seropositive at baseline.

Germline V gene lookup returns CDR1 LGHDT and CDR2 YNNKEL (reference sequence). V gave up 2 bases and J gave up 5 bases, with 6 bases separating them. The CDR3 covers 12 residues. Here immunoSEQ multiplex PCR was the method, and the copy in TCRdb shows in-frame clones only, minus some. The sample holds under 95,000 clones, roughly 90% seen once. As concerns this clone: What it recognizes is unknown.

The sequence was obtained from an adult who received the AZD1222 COVID-19 vaccine. J is TRBJ2-5 and V is TRBV3-1 (or the pseudogene TRBV3-2); no clear D. This specimen was peripheral blood, taken 28 days after the second AZD1222 dose. This CDR3 reads CASSQRLETQYF. CDR3 in DNA: TGTGCCAGCAGCCAAAGGTTGGAGACCCAGTACTTC.